Below are 24 T cell receptor beta chains sequenced from a single sample in a study of blood T cell repertoires in COVID-19. Only in-frame clones appear in the TCRdb table, and some are missing; sequencing was by immunoSEQ multiplex PCR. The sample consists of under 150,000 clones, approximately 83% of them appearing once. Specimen: peripheral blood. The receptors shown here come from a man aged 40-55 years with active or convalescent COVID-19.

This clone appeared a few times. The rearrangement uses TRBV19 and TRBJ2-7, with unresolved D. Trimming took 1 base from V and 0 from J, leaving 7 bases between them. The CDR3 runs 14 residues. CDR1 is LNHDA and CDR2 is SQIVND in the germline V gene (reference sequence). The CDR3 reads CASSIVSGSYEQYF. The CDR3 coding sequence is TGTGCCAGTAGTATAGTTTCGGGCTCCTACGAGCAGTACTTC.

The DNA of the CDR3 is TGCGCCAGCAGCCAAAACCCGGGACAGGGGGCGACTGGCTACACCTTC. Its protein product is CASSQNPGQGATGYTF. The rearrangement joins TRBV4-3 to TRBJ1-2; TRBD1 agrees at 12 bases. Per the germline V gene, CDR1 is LGHNA and CDR2 is YSLEER. V was pared by 2 bases and J by 7 bases, with 8 bases of the junction left unmatched. This CDR3 is 16 amino acids long.

The chain joins TRBV6-5 to TRBJ2-7; D remains ambiguous. The CDR3 covers 13 residues. Germline V lookup: CDR1 MNHEY, CDR2 SVGAGI. V was pared by 7 bases and J by 3 bases, with 13 bases between. CDR3 nucleotides: TGTGCCAGCAACGGTCATATGAACTACGAGCAGTACTTC. It yields the protein CASNGHMNYEQYF.

This clone appeared a few times. This rearrangement joins TRBV10-1 to TRBJ2-5; maybe TRBD1 (6 bases). Germline V gene data show CDR1 as WNHNN and CDR2 as SYGVQD (reference sequence). CDR3 length: 16 residues. V lost 0 bases to trimming and J lost 2 bases, with 13 bases between them. In nucleotides, the CDR3 is TGCGCCAGCAGTGAGTCCAGGGGTAGGGGGCAAGAGACCCAGTACTTC. This encodes CASSESRGRGQETQYF.

This clone is a singleton in its sample. The chain recombines TRBV27 with TRBJ1-1; 7 nucleotides line up with TRBD1. Germline CDR1 is MNHEY and CDR2 is SMNVEV (reference sequence). V dropped 3 bases and J dropped 3; count of bases not matched to a gene: 7. The CDR3 is 15 residues long. CDR3 residues: CASSFGDREYTEAFF. CDR3 DNA: TGTGCCAGCAGTTTTGGCGACAGGGAGTACACTGAAGCTTTCTTT.

This clone was picked up one time. This chain joins TRBV21-1 and TRBJ1-6; TRBD1 is taken as the D call from the table, unchecked against the DNA. TRBV21-1 is listed as a pseudogene. The CDR3 has 14 residues. The CDR3 is CASSGPRMSSPLHF. The CDR3 nucleotides read TGTGCCAGCAGCGGCCCTCGAATGTCTTCGCCCCTCCACTTT.

In this sample, this clone turned up once. J is TRBJ2-7 and V is TRBV27, with D perhaps matching TRBD1 (5 bases). Trimming removed 6 bases from V and 3 bases from J, with 15 bases in between. The CDR3 has 14 residues. Per germline, CDR1 MNHEY and CDR2 SMNVEV (reference sequence). CDR3 amino acids: CASSYEKGNYEQYF. In nucleotides, the CDR3 is TGTGCCAGCAGCTACGAAAAGGGGAACTACGAGCAGTACTTC.

The chain combines TRBV6-5 with TRBJ2-5; D might be TRBD2 (5 bases). Between the trimmed V and J ends, which lost 0 bases and 7 bases, there was a span of 15 bases. The CDR3 is 15 residues long. CDR1 MNHEY and CDR2 SVGAGI come from the germline V gene. The CDR3, as DNA: TGTGCCAGCAGTTACTCGAGGCTAGCATTCGGGACCCAGTACTTC. Translation: CASSYSRLAFGTQYF.

The genes are TRBV3-1 (or the pseudogene TRBV3-2) and TRBJ1-2; possible D gene TRBD1, 6 bases. Germline values: CDR1 LGHDT, CDR2 YNNKEL (reference sequence). The CDR3 is 12 amino acids. V lost 6 bases to trimming and J lost 7 bases, with 12 bases between them. The CDR3 is CASSDTGIGYTF. The CDR3 bases are TGTGCCAGCAGTGACACAGGGATTGGCTACACCTTC.

The CDR3 here is CASSEQGGGTDTQYF. The CDR3 region has the DNA TGTGCCAGCAGTGAACAGGGAGGGGGCACAGATACGCAGTATTTT. The chain joins TRBV2 to TRBJ2-3, with 7 bases identical to TRBD2. Germline V lookup: CDR1 SNHLY, CDR2 FYNNEI. The CDR3 loop spans 15 amino acids. Trimming removed 2 bases from V and 1 base from J; junction bases left unmatched: 3.

This chain connects TRBV5-1 to TRBJ2-3, with TRBD2 matching over 14 bases. The V segment lost 4 bases and the J segment 1 base; nucleotides outside the gene matches: 5. Germline-derived CDR1 and CDR2 are SGHRS and YFSETQ. The length of the CDR3 is 17 residues. CDR3 loop: CASSPWTSGGRTDTQYF. CDR3 coding DNA: TGCGCCAGCAGCCCTTGGACTAGCGGGGGGCGCACAGATACGCAGTATTTT.

This chain connects TRBV19 to TRBJ2-4, with TRBD2 identical over 7 bases. Germline CDR1 reads LNHDA; CDR2 reads SQIVND (reference sequence). The CDR3 length is 17 residues. Trimming took 4 bases from V and 2 from J; bases not matched to a gene: 11. CDR3 DNA sequence: TGTGCCAGTAGTACAGGGTCCGGGAGGTTGACCAAAAACATTCAGTACTTC. Its translation: CASSTGSGRLTKNIQYF.

The CDR3 DNA follows: TGTGCCAGCAGTGACCGGACAGGGGGCGGAAACACTGAAGCTTTCTTT. It codes for CASSDRTGGGNTEAFF. The gene calls are TRBV6-1 and TRBJ1-1, with 11 bases aligning to TRBD1. Germline assignment: CDR1 MNHNS and CDR2 SASEGT. CDR3 size: 16 residues. The V and J ends lost 3 bases and 2 bases, in that order; junction bases with no gene match: 5.

The genes are TRBV5-8 and TRBJ1-1, with D maybe TRBD1 (6 bases). V gave up 4 bases and J gave up 1 base, with 14 bases separating them. The CDR3 sequence is 15 residues long. CDR1 and CDR2 (germline): SGHTS, YDEGEE. This CDR3 is CASSLQQGWNTEAFF. For the CDR3, the DNA is TGTGCCAGCAGCCTCCAACAGGGCTGGAACACTGAAGCTTTCTTT.

The chain combines TRBV6-2 or TRBV6-3 with TRBJ2-2, with D maybe TRBD2 (6 bases). CDR3 length: 15 amino acids. Trimming removed 4 bases at V and 6 bases at J, with 15 bases between. Germline assignment: CDR1 MNHEY and CDR2 SVGEGT. The CDR3 sequence is CASSSGTAGSGELFF. The CDR3 nucleotides are TGTGCCAGCAGTTCCGGGACGGCGGGGTCCGGGGAGCTGTTTTTT.

The V call is TRBV19, the J call TRBJ2-5; 9 nucleotides line up with TRBD2. Trimming cost V 8 bases and J 0 bases; bases outside gene matches: 7. The length of the CDR3 is 15 residues. Germline V gene data show CDR1 as LNHDA and CDR2 as SQIVND (reference sequence). CDR3 sequence (DNA): TGTGCCAGTCGGGGAGCGGGGGGAAACCAAGAGACCCAGTACTTC. Encoded protein: CASRGAGGNQETQYF.

J is TRBJ2-1 and V is TRBV9, with 7 bases matching TRBD1. Trimming took 4 bases from V and 9 from J; bases not matched to a gene: 13. The germline CDR1 and CDR2 sequences are SGDLS and YYNGEE. The CDR3 is made up of 15 amino acids. DNA of the CDR3: TGTGCCAGCAGCCCAGGGGGACACTCGACAGGTGAGCAGTTCTTC. Amino acids: CASSPGGHSTGEQFF.

This chain joins TRBV6-6 and TRBJ2-7, with 7 bases fitting TRBD2. Germline V lookup: CDR1 MNHNY, CDR2 SVGAGI (reference sequence). The V gene end was trimmed by 0 bases and the J gene end by 7 bases; junction bases not matched to a gene: 12. There are 16 residues in the CDR3. The CDR3 loop is CASSYSPVVGGGEQYF. The CDR3 bases are TGTGCCAGCAGTTACTCTCCTGTCGTGGGGGGGGGAGAGCAGTACTTC.

The chain links TRBV7-2 to TRBJ2-3; 14 positions match TRBD2. Germline V gene sequence: CDR1 SGHTA, CDR2 FQGNSA. V shed 5 bases, J shed 6 bases, and the junction held 7 bases outside the gene matches. The CDR3 length is 16 residues. CDR3 sequence (DNA): TGTGCCAGCAGCCTTGGACTAGCGGGGGGCGGGGATACGCAGTATTTT. It codes for CASSLGLAGGGDTQYF.

J is TRBJ1-3 and V is TRBV30; tentatively, D is TRBD1 (5 bases). V dropped 3 bases and J dropped 0 bases, with 12 bases sitting between them. Looked up from germline, CDR1 is GTSNPN and CDR2 is SVGIG (reference sequence). The CDR3 spans 15 residues. The CDR3 protein is CAWRSRQFSGNTIYF. CDR3 DNA sequence: TGTGCCTGGAGGTCCAGACAGTTCTCTGGAAACACCATATATTTT.

The chain employs TRBV10-1 and TRBJ2-5; no clear D gene. Germline CDR1 is WNHNN and CDR2 is SYGVQD (reference sequence). The CDR3 spans 14 residues. V lost 0 bases to trimming and J lost 5 bases, with 10 bases between them. CDR3 nucleotide sequence: TGCGCCAGCAGTGAGTCGACTCTTTTGGAGACCCAGTACTTC. Translated: CASSESTLLETQYF.

This chain connects TRBV10-3 to TRBJ2-1; TRBD1 aligns across 8 bases. Germline CDR1 reads ENHRY; CDR2 reads SYGVKD. The CDR3 has 18 amino acids. V lost 6 bases, J lost 1 base, and 14 bases stayed unmatched. The CDR3 loop is CAIRGGTTGDLSYNEQFF. In DNA, the CDR3 is TGTGCCATCAGGGGAGGTACGACAGGGGACCTATCCTACAATGAGCAGTTCTTC.

The chain is built from TRBV7-2 and TRBJ1-1; the D is unclear. Germline V gene lookup returns CDR1 SGHTA and CDR2 FQGNSA. V was trimmed by 5 bases and J by 6 bases, leaving 10 bases between them. The CDR3 has 12 residues. The CDR3 sequence: CASSPEVAEAFF. In nucleotides, the CDR3 is TGTGCCAGCAGCCCCGAGGTCGCTGAAGCTTTCTTT.

This clone has more than one count but fewer than ten. CDR3 sequence (DNA): TGTGCCAGCAGTTTAGCGAGGGTTTCACCCCTCCACTTT. Translation: CASSLARVSPLHF. The chain couples TRBV12-3 or TRBV12-4 to TRBJ1-6; D ambiguous. The V and J ends lost 0 bases and 9 bases respectively, with 6 bases between them. The CDR3 totals 13 residues.